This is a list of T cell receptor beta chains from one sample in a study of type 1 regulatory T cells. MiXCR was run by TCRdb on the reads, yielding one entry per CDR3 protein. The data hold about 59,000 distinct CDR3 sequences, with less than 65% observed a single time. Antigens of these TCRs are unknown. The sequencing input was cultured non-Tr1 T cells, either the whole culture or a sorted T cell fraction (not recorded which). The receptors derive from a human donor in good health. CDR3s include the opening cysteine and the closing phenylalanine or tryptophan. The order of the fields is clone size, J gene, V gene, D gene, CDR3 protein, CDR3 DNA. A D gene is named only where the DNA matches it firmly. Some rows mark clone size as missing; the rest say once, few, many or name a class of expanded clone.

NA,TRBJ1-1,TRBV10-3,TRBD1,CAISITSGGTEAFF,TGTGCCATCAGTATTACCTCAGGGGGCACTGAAGCTTTCTTT
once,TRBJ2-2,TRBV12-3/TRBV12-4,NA,CASSLEYTGELFF,TGTGCCAGCAGTTTAGAGTACACCGGGGAGCTGTTTTTT
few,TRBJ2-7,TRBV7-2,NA,CASSLNQRGEQYF,TGTGCCAGCAGCTTAAATCAACGCGGCGAGCAGTACTTC
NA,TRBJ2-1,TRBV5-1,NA,CASSSGAPDPYNEQFF,TGCGCCAGCAGCTCAGGAGCGCCAGACCCCTACAATGAGCAGTTCTTC
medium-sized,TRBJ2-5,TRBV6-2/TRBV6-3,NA,CASSYSFQGRETQYF,TGTGCCAGCAGTTACTCGTTCCAGGGCCGAGAGACCCAGTACTTC
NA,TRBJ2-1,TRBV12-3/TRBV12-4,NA,CASSQNRWNEQFF,TGTGCCAGCAGTCAAAATCGATGGAATGAGCAGTTCTTC
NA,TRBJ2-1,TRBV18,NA,CASSSTGDTEYNEQFF,TGTGCCAGCTCCTCAACGGGGGATACGGAGTACAATGAGCAGTTCTTC
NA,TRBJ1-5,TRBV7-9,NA,CASSRTDQPQHF,TGTGCCAGCAGCAGGACAGATCAGCCCCAGCATTTT
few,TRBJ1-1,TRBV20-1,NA,CSARDKRVAFF,TGCAGTGCTAGAGATAAGAGGGTGGCTTTCTTT
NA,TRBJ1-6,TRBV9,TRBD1,CASSVDGTGFSPLHF,TGTGCCAGCAGCGTAGATGGGACAGGGTTTTCACCCCTCCACTTT
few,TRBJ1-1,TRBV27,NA,CASRWEGGDTEAFF,TGTGCCAGCAGGTGGGAGGGAGGTGACACTGAAGCTTTCTTT
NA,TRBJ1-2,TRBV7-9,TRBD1,CASRAEGAYGYTF,TGTGCCAGCAGGGCGGAGGGGGCCTATGGCTACACCTTC
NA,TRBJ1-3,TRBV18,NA,CASSPGSTGNTIYF,TGTGCCAGCTCACCAGGTTCCACTGGAAACACCATATATTTT
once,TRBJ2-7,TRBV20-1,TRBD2,CSARDVTSGTGNEQYF,TGCAGTGCTAGAGATGTGACTAGCGGGACGGGGAATGAGCAGTACTTC
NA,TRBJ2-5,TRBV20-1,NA,CSARGQAAQETQYF,TGCAGTGCTAGAGGCCAGGCCGCACAAGAGACCCAGTACTTC
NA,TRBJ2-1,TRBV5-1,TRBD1,CASSSGQGPLNEQFF,TGCGCCAGCAGCTCAGGACAGGGACCCTTGAATGAGCAGTTCTTC
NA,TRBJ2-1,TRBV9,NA,CASSLRTFPLSNEQFF,TGTGCCAGCAGCCTCAGGACCTTCCCCCTGAGCAATGAGCAGTTCTTC
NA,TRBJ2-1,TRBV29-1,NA,CSVEEGPGHEQFF,TGCAGCGTTGAAGAGGGACCCGGGCATGAGCAGTTCTTC
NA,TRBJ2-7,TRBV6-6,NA,CASSYRVGEQYF,TGTGCCAGCAGTTACCGGGTGGGCGAGCAGTACTTC
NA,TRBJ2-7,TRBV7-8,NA,CASSLGNSATLEQYF,TGTGCCAGCAGCTTAGGAAATAGCGCCACCCTCGAGCAGTACTTC
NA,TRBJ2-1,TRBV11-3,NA,CASSSNNEQFF,TGTGCCAGCAGCTCGAACAATGAGCAGTTCTTC
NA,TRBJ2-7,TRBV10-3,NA,CTISESDSGRGYEQYF,TGTACCATCAGTGAGTCGGATAGCGGCCGAGGTTACGAGCAGTACTTC
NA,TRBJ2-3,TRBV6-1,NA,CAGSHPSNTDTQYF,TGTGCCGGAAGTCACCCTTCCAACACAGATACGCAGTATTTT
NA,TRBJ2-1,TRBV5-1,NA,CASSSLAGTEQFF,TGCGCCAGCAGCTCCCTCGCCGGGACTGAGCAGTTCTTC
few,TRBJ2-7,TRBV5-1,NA,CASSLELGVNEQYF,TGCGCCAGCAGCTTGGAACTAGGAGTAAACGAGCAGTACTTC
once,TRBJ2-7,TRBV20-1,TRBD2,CSAEILAGGYDEQYF,TGCAGTGCAGAGATACTAGCGGGAGGTTACGACGAGCAGTACTTC
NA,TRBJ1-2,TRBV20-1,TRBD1,CSASDQTGHGYTF,TGCAGTGCTTCAGATCAGACAGGGCACGGCTACACCTTC
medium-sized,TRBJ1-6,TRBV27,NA,CASSLVTVNSPLHF,TGTGCCAGCAGTTTGGTGACAGTCAATTCACCCCTCCACTTT
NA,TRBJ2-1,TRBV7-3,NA,CASSSTRVSGEQFF,TGTGCCAGCAGCTCCACTAGGGTCTCTGGTGAGCAGTTCTTC
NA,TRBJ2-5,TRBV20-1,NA,CSAYPATSNQEIQYF,TGCAGTGCCTACCCAGCCACTAGCAACCAAGAGATCCAGTACTTC
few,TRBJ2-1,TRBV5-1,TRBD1,CASSLASGTGDVNEQFF,TGCGCCAGCAGCTTGGCCTCTGGGACAGGTGATGTGAATGAGCAGTTCTTC
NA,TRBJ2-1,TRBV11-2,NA,CASSQSSVGEQFF,TGTGCCAGCAGCCAATCGTCTGTAGGTGAGCAGTTCTTC
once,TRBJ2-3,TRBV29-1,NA,CSVEWLARDTQYF,TGCAGCGTTGAATGGCTAGCGCGAGATACGCAGTATTTT
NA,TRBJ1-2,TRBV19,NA,CASSMDRLGGYTF,TGTGCCAGTAGTATGGACCGTCTGGGGGGCTACACCTTC
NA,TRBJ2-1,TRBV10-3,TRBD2,CAISDLAGAYNEQFF,TGTGCCATCAGTGATCTAGCGGGAGCCTACAATGAGCAGTTCTTC
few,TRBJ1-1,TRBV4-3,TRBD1,CASSQDPRQGLEAFF,TGCGCCAGCAGCCAAGATCCCCGACAGGGACTTGAAGCTTTCTTT
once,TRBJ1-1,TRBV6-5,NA,CASSYEVSTEAFF,TGTGCCAGCAGTTATGAAGTTTCCACTGAAGCTTTCTTT
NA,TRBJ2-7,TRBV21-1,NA,CASSKGYGTGAEQYF,TGTGCCAGCAGCAAAGGGTACGGGACAGGGGCCGAGCAGTACTTC
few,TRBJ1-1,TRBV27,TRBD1,CASSPDRGRTEAFF,TGTGCCAGCAGTCCGGACAGGGGTCGGACTGAAGCTTTCTTT
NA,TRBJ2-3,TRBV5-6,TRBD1,CASSLPGQGPWADTQYF,TGTGCCAGCAGCTTACCAGGACAGGGACCCTGGGCAGATACGCAGTATTTT
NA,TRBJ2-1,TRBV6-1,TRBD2,CASSETSGHYNEQFF,TGTGCCAGCAGTGAAACTAGCGGGCACTACAATGAGCAGTTCTTC
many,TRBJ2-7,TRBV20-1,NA,CSARDERPPSSYEQYF,TGCAGTGCTAGAGATGAAAGGCCGCCGAGTTCCTACGAGCAGTACTTC
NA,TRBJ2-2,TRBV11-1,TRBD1,CASSLMGQGALSTGELFF,TGTGCCAGCAGCTTAATGGGACAGGGGGCGCTCAGCACCGGGGAGCTGTTTTTT
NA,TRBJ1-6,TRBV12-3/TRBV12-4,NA,CASSPRQNSPLHF,TGTGCCAGCAGCCCTAGACAGAATTCACCCCTCCACTTT
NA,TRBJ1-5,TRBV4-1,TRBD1,CASSQEQGLSNQPQHF,TGCGCCAGCAGCCAAGAACAGGGGTTAAGCAATCAGCCCCAGCATTTT
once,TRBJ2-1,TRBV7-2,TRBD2,CASSKLAGNEQFF,TGTGCCAGCAGCAAACTAGCGGGGAATGAGCAGTTCTTC